This TCR beta chain is from a study of human T cells and chemical hapten exposure. Study-level findings and limits: DPC sensitization did not alter TCRs above 1 in 1000 frequency. Donors' alopecia may make their immune response differ from healthy people's.

Time point in this sample: patch test 1, 2 weeks after DPC sensitization. Treatment in this sample: therapeutic diphenylcyclopropenone sensitization with weekly scalp DPC. In TCRdb, the RACE reads were re-called with MiXCR into one record per CDR3 protein. The data contain tens of thousands of distinct CDR3 sequences, roughly 10% of them singletons. The CDR3 runs to 15 residues. CDR1 is SGDLS, CDR2 YYNGEE, per germline. J was trimmed by 5 bases and V by 3 bases; bases with no gene match: 6. As to this clonotype: Its specificity is not known.

The sample consisted of whole blood, taken in connection with sensitization to the hapten diphenylcyclopropenone (DPC). The sequence derives from a woman between 50 and 59 years old with alopecia areata. Some clones in this sample may be carry-over from other donors' samples. The J gene is TRBJ2-3, the V gene TRBV9; 10 bases map to TRBD2. The CDR3: CASSAGLAVLDTQYF. The CDR3 region has the DNA TGTGCCAGCAGCGCCGGACTAGCGGTTTTAGATACGCAGTATTTT.